This T cell receptor beta chain emerged from a study of cytomegalovirus exposure and HLA in healthy donors. With 60 Vbeta and 13 Jbeta primers, the PCR was carried out. Libraries were prepared by immunoSEQ multiplex PCR; TCRdb keeps only in-frame clonotypes and omits some of them. In the table there are fewer than 200,000 clones, 76% of which are singletons. The donors comprised healthy bone marrow donors. The study's findings and limits: By a later analysis, the bulk of CMV-associated TCR beta chains appeared HLA-restricted. TCR sequences were mostly rare, though some public TCRs occurred in many donors.

Trimming pared 6 bases from V and 7 bases from J, leaving 18 bases between. The CDR3 length is 14 residues. Germline lookup yields CDR1 SGHTA and CDR2 FQGNSA. This clone was counted a few times. Its matching antigen is unknown. Sequenced input: PBMCs. The sequence derives from a female donor in good health and CMV-seronegative. The gene calls are TRBV7-2 and TRBJ1-1; TRBD1 is a possible D gene (6 bases). The CDR3 sequence: CASSHARGRGEAFF. The CDR3 DNA is TGTGCCAGCAGTCACGCCAGGGGAAGAGGTGAAGCTTTCTTT.